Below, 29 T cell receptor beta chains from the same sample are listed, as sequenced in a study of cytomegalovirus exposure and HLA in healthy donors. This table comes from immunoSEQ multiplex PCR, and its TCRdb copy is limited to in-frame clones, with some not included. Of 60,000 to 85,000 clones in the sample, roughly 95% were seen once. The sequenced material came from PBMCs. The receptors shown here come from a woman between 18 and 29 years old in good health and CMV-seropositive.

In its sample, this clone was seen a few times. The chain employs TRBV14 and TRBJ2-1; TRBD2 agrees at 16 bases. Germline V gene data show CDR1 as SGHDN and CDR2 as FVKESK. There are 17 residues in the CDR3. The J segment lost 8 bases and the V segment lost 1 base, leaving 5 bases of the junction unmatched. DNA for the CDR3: TGTGCCAGCAGCCAAGTGCCGGGGACTAGCGGGAGGGATGAGCAGTTCTTC. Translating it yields CASSQVPGTSGRDEQFF.

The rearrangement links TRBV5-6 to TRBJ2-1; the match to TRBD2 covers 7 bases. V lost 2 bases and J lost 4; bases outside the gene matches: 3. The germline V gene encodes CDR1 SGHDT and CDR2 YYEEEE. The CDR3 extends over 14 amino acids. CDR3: CASSLAGLYNEQFF. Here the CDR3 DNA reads TGTGCCAGCAGCTTAGCGGGACTTTACAATGAGCAGTTCTTC.

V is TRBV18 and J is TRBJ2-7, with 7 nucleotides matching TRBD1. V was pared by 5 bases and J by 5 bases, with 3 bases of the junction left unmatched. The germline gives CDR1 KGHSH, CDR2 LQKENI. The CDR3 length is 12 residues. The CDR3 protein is CASSSTGNEQYF. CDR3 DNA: TGTGCCAGCTCATCGACAGGGAACGAGCAGTACTTC.

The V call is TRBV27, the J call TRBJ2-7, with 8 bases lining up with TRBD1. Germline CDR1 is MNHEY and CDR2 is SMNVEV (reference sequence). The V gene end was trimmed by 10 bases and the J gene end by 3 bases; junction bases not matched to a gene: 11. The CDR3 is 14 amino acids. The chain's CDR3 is CATSRGPIDYEQYF. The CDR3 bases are TGTGCCACTTCCAGGGGGCCGATCGACTACGAGCAGTACTTC.

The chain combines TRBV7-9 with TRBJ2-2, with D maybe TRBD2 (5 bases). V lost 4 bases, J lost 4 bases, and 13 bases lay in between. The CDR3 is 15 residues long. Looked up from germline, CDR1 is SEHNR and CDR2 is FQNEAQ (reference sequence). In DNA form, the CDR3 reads TGTGCCAGCAGCTCCTCTAGCTTTAGCACCGGGGAGCTGTTTTTT. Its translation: CASSSSSFSTGELFF.

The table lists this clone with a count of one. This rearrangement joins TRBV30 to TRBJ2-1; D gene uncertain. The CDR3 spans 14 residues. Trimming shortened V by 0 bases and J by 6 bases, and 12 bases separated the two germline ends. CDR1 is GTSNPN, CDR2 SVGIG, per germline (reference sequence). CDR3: CAWSVGRLSNEQFF. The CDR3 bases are TGTGCCTGGAGTGTGGGCAGGCTCTCCAATGAGCAGTTCTTC.

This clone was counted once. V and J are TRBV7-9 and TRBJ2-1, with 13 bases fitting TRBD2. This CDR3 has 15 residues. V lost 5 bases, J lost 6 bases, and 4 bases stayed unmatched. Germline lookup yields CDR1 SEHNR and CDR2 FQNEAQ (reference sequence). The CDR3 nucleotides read TGTGCCAGCAGCCCCCGGACTAGCGGGAGCAATGAGCAGTTCTTC. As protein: CASSPRTSGSNEQFF.

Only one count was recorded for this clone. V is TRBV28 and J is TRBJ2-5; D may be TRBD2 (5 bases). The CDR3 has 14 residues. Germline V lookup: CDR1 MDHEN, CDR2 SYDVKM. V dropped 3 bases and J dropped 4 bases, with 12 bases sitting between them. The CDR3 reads CASSFEGPRETQYF. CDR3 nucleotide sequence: TGTGCCAGCAGTTTCGAGGGCCCTAGAGAGACCCAGTACTTC.

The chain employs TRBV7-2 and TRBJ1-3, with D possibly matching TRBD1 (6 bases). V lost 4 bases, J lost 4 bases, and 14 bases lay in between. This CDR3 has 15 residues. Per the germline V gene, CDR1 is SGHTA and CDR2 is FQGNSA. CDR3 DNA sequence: TGTGCCAGCAGCTCCCACAGGGATGTGGGAAACACCATATATTTT. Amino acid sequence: CASSSHRDVGNTIYF.

The CDR3 region has the DNA TGTGCCAGCTCAGAGGCAGCGGGAGGTCGATACAATGAGCAGTTCTTC. Protein sequence: CASSEAAGGRYNEQFF. The chain recombines TRBV18 with TRBJ2-1; 9 bases align to TRBD2. The CDR3 length is 16 residues. Per the germline V gene, CDR1 is KGHSH and CDR2 is LQKENI. Unmatched junction bases numbered 9, after V lost 5 bases and J lost 4 bases.

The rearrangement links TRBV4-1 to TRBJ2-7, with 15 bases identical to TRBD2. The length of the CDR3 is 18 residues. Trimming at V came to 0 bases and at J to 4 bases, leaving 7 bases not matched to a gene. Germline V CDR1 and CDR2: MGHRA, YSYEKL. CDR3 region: CASSQEGGLAGGGYEQYF. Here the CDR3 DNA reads TGCGCCAGCAGCCAAGAAGGTGGACTAGCGGGAGGGGGGTACGAGCAGTACTTC.

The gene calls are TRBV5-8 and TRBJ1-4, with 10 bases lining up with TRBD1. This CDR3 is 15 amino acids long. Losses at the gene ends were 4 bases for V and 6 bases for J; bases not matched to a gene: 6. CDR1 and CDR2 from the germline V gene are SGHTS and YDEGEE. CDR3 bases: TGTGCCAGCAGCGCTGACGGGACAGGGGATGAAAAACTGTTTTTT. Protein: CASSADGTGDEKLFF.

The CDR3 loop reads CASSVGGLDTQYF. The CDR3 DNA sequence: TGTGCCAGCAGCGTCGGGGGATTGGATACGCAGTATTTT. The genes are TRBV27 and TRBJ2-3, with a possible D match to TRBD2 (6 bases). Germline V gives CDR1 MNHEY, CDR2 SMNVEV (reference sequence). This CDR3 has 13 amino acids. V lost 6 bases and J 6 bases, leaving 13 bases between the germline ends.

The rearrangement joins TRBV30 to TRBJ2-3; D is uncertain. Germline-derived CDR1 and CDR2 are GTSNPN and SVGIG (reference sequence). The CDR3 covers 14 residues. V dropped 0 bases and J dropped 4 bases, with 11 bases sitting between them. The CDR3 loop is CAWSVHRDPDTQYF. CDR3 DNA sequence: TGTGCCTGGAGTGTACACAGAGACCCAGATACGCAGTATTTT.

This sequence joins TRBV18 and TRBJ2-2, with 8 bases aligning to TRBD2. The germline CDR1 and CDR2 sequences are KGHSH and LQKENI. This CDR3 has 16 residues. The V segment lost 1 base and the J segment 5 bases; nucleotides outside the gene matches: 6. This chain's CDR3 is CASSPLAAGETGELFF. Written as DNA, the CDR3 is TGTGCCAGCTCACCACTTGCAGCGGGAGAAACCGGGGAGCTGTTTTTT.

CDR3 bases: TGTGCCAGAAGCTTGGCCGGCGGCAATGAGCAGTTCTTC. Translating gives CARSLAGGNEQFF. The chain has TRBV5-3 and TRBJ2-1; D uncertain. TRBV5-3 qualifies as an ORF whose function is uncertain. CDR3 size: 13 residues. V was clipped by 0 bases and J by 6 bases, with 7 bases between them.

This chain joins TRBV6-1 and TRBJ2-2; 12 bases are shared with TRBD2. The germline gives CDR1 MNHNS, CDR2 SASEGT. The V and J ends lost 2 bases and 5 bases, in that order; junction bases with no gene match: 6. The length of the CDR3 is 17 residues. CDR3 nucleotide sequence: TGTGCCAGCAGTGAAATCGCTAGCGGGAGGGGAACCGGGGAGCTGTTTTTT. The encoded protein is CASSEIASGRGTGELFF.

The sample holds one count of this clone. CDR3 protein: CASSLPNIRTGGRDYEQYF. As DNA, the CDR3 is TGCGCCAGCAGCTTGCCTAATATAAGGACAGGGGGACGTGACTACGAGCAGTACTTC. The rearrangement uses TRBV5-1 and TRBJ2-7; TRBD1 agrees at 10 bases. With V trimmed by 1 base and J by 3 bases, 16 bases remained unmatched. CDR1 is SGHRS, CDR2 YFSETQ, per germline. CDR3 length: 19 residues.

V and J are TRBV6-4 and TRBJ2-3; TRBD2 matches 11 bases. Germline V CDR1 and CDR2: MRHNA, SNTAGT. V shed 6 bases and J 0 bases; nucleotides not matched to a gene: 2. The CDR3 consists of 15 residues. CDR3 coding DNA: TGTGCCAGCAGACGGACTAGCGGGAGCACAGATACGCAGTATTTT. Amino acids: CASRRTSGSTDTQYF.

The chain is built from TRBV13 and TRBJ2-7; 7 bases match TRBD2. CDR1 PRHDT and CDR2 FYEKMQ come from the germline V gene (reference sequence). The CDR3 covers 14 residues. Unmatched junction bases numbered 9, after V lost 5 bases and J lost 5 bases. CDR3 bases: TGTGCCAGCAGCCAATGGGAGGGGAAGGACGAGCAGTACTTC. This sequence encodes CASSQWEGKDEQYF.

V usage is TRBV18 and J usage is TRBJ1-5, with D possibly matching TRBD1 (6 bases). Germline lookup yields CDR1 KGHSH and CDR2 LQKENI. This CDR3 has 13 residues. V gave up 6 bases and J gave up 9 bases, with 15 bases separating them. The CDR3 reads CASSGNRDLPQHF. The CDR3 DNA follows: TGTGCCAGCTCCGGCAACAGGGATCTGCCCCAGCATTTT.

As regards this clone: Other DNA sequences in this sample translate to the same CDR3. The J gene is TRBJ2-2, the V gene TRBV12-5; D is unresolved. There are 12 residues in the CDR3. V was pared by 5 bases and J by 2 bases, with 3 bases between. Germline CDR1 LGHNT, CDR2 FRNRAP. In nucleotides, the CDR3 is TGTGCTAGTGGTCTAAACACCGGGGAGCTGTTTTTT. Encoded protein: CASGLNTGELFF.

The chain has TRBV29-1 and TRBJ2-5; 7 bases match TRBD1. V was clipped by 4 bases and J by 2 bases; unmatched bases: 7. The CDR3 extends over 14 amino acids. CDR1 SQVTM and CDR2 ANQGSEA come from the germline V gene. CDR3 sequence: CSVVGYRGQETQYF. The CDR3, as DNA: TGCAGCGTTGTTGGGTACAGGGGTCAAGAGACCCAGTACTTC. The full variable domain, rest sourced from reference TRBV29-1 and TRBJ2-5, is SAVISQKPSRDICQRGTSLTIQCQVDSQVTMMFWYRQQPGQSLTLIATANQGSEATYESGFVIDKFPISRPNLTFSTLTVSNMSPEDSSIYLCSVVGYRGQETQYFGPGTRLLVL.

In DNA form, the CDR3 reads TGTGCCAGCAGCCCCCAGGCAGGGGGCCCCTACGAGCAGTACTTC. It specifies CASSPQAGGPYEQYF. The rearrangement links TRBV7-8 to TRBJ2-7; TRBD1 aligns across 8 bases. Germline V gives CDR1 SGHVS, CDR2 FQNEAQ. This CDR3 region has 15 residues. The V gene end was trimmed by 5 bases and the J gene end by 2 bases; junction bases not matched to a gene: 8.

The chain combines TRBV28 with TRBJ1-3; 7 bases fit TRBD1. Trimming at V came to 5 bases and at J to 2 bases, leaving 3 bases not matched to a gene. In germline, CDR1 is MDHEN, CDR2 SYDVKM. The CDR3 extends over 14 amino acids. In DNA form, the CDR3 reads TGTGCCAGCAGTCCAGGGACAGCTGGAAACACCATATATTTT. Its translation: CASSPGTAGNTIYF.

CDR3 coding DNA: TGTGCCAGCAGCAGAAAAACGGGACAGTGGGAGACCCAGTACTTC. It encodes CASSRKTGQWETQYF. This sequence joins TRBV7-2 and TRBJ2-5, with TRBD1 identical over 7 bases. J gave up 5 bases and V 5 bases, and 11 bases lay outside the gene matches. In germline, CDR1 is SGHTA, CDR2 FQGNSA. The CDR3 has 15 residues.

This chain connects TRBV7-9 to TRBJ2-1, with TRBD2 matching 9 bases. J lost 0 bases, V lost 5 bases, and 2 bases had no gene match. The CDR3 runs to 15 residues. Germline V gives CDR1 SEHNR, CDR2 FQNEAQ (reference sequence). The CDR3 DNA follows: TGTGCCAGCAGCGTACTAGCGGGCTCCTACAATGAGCAGTTCTTC. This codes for CASSVLAGSYNEQFF.

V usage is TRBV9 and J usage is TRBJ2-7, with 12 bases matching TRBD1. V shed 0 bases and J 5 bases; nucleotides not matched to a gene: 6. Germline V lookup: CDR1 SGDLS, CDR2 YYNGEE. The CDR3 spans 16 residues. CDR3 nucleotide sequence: TGTGCCAGCAGCGTAGAGCCCGGGACAGGGGGCCACGAGCAGTACTTC. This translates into CASSVEPGTGGHEQYF.

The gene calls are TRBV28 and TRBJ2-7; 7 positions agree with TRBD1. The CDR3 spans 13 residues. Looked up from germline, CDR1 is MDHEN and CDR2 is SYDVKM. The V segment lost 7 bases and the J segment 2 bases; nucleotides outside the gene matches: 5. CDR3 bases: TGTGCCAGCATCGGGGACAGCCCCTACGAGCAGTACTTC. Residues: CASIGDSPYEQYF.